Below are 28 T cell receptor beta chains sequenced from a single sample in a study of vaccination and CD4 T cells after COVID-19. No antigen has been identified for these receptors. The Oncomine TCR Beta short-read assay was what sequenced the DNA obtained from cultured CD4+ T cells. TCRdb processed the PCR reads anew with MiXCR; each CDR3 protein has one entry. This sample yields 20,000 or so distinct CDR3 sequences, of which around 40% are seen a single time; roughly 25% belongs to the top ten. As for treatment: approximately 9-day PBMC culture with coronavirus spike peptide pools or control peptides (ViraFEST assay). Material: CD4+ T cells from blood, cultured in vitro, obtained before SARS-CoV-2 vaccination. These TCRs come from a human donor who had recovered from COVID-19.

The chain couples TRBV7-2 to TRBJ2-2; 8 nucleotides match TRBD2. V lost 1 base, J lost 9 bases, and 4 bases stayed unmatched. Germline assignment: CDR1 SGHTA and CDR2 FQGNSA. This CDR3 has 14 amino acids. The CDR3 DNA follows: TGTGCCAGCAGCTTAGAGCGGGGGACCCGGGAGCTGTTTTTT. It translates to CASSLERGTRELFF. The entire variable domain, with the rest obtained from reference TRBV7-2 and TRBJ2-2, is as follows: GAGVSQSPSNKVTEKGKDVELRCDPISGHTALYWYRQSLGQGLEFLIYFQGNSAPDKSGLPSDRFSAERTGGSVSTLTIQRTQQEDSAVYLCASSLERGTRELFFGEGSRLTVL.

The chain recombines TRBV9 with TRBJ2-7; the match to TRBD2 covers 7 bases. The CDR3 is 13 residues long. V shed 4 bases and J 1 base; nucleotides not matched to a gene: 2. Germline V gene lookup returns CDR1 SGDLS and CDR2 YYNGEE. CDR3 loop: CASSPRGSYEQYF. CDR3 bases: TGTGCCAGCAGCCCGCGGGGGTCCTACGAGCAGTACTTC. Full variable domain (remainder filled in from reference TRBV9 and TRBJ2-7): DSGVTQTPKHLITATGQRVTLRCSPRSGDLSVYWYQQSLDQGLQFLIQYYNGEERAKGNILERFSAQQFPDLHSELNLSSLELGDSALYFCASSPRGSYEQYFGPGTRLTVT.

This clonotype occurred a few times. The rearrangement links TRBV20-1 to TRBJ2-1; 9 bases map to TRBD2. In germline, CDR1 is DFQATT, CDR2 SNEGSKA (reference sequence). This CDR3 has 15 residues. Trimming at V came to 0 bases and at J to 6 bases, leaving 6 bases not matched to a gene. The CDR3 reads CSARDGGRALNEQFF. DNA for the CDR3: TGCAGTGCTAGAGATGGCGGGAGGGCCCTCAATGAGCAGTTCTTC.

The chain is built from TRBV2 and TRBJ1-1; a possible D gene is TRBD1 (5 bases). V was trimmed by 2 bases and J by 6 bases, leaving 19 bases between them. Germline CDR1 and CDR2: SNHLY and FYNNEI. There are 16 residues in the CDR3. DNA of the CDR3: TGTGCCAGCAGTGAATTCGACAGCCCCGACGCGGCTGAAGCTTTCTTT. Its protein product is CASSEFDSPDAAEAFF. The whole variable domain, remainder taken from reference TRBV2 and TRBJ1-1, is EPEVTQTPSHQVTQMGQEVILRCVPISNHLYFYWYRQILGQKVEFLVSFYNNEISEKSEIFDDQFSVERPDGSNFTLKIRSTKLEDSAMYFCASSEFDSPDAAEAFFGQGTRLTVV.

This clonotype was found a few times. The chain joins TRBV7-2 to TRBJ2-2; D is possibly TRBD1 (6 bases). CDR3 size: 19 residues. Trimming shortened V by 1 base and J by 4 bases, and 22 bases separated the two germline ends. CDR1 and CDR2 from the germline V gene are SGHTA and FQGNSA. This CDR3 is CASSLVPWGHIRGTGELFF. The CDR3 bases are TGTGCCAGCAGCTTAGTACCGTGGGGGCACATCAGAGGCACCGGGGAGCTGTTTTTT. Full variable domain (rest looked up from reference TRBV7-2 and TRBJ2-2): GAGVSQSPSNKVTEKGKDVELRCDPISGHTALYWYRQSLGQGLEFLIYFQGNSAPDKSGLPSDRFSAERTGGSVSTLTIQRTQQEDSAVYLCASSLVPWGHIRGTGELFFGEGSRLTVL.

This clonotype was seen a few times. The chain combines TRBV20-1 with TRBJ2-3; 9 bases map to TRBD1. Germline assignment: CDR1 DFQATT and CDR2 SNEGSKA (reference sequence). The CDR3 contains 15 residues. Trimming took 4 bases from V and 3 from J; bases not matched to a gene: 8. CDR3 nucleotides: TGCAGTGCTACCAACAGGGGGCACTGGACAGATACGCAGTATTTT. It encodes CSATNRGHWTDTQYF.

Here the CDR3 reads CASSLGGTDEETQYF. The CDR3 DNA reads as TGTGCCAGCAGCTTAGGAGGGACAGACGAAGAGACCCAGTACTTC. The chain has TRBV7-6 and TRBJ2-5; the match to TRBD1 covers 7 bases. Germline assignment: CDR1 SGHVS and CDR2 FNYEAQ. CDR3 length: 15 amino acids. V dropped 1 base and J dropped 3; count of bases not matched to a gene: 5.

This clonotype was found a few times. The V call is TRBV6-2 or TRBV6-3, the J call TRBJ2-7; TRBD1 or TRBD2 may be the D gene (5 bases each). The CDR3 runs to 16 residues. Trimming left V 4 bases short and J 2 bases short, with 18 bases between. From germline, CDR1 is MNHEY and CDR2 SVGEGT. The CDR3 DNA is TGTGCCAGCAGTTCCCAAGTTGGGACGGCGCCCTACGAGCAGTACTTC. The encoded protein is CASSSQVGTAPYEQYF.

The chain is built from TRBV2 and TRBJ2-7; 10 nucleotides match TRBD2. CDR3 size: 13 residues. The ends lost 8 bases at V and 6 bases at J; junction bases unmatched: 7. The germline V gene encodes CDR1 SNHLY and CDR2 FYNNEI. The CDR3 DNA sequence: TGTGCCAGCTCTAGCGGGAGTATTTCCGAGCAGTACTTC. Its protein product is CASSSGSISEQYF. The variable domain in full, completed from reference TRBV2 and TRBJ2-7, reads EPEVTQTPSHQVTQMGQEVILRCVPISNHLYFYWYRQILGQKVEFLVSFYNNEISEKSEIFDDQFSVERPDGSNFTLKIRSTKLEDSAMYFCASSSGSISEQYFGPGTRLTVT.

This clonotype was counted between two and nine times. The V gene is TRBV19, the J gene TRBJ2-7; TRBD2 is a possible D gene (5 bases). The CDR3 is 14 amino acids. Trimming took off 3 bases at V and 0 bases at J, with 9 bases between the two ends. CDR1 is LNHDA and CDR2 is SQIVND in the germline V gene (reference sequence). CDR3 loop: CASSMVTNSYEQYF. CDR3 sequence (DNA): TGTGCCAGTAGTATGGTGACTAACTCCTACGAGCAGTACTTC.

CDR3 bases: TGTGCCAGCAGCTATACAGGGTCTTATGGCTACACCTTC. It is translated as CASSYTGSYGYTF. V gene TRBV7-9 combines with J gene TRBJ1-2, with TRBD1 as a possible D gene (6 bases). CDR1 and CDR2 from the germline V gene are SEHNR and FQNEAQ (reference sequence). V gave up 4 bases and J gave up 5 bases, with 11 bases separating them. The CDR3 extends over 13 amino acids.

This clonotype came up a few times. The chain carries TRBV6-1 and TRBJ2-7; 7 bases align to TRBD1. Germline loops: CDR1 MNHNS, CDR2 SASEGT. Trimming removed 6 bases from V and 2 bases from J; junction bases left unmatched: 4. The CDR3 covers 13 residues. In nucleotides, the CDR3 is TGTGCCAGCAGGGGGACAGCGACCTACGAGCAGTACTTC. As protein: CASRGTATYEQYF.

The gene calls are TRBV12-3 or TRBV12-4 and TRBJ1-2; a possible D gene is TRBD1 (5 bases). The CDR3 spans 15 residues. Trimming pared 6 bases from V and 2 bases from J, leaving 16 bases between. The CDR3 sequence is CASSRAAGPNYGYTF. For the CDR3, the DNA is TGTGCCAGCAGCCGGGCCGCGGGACCCAACTATGGCTACACCTTC.

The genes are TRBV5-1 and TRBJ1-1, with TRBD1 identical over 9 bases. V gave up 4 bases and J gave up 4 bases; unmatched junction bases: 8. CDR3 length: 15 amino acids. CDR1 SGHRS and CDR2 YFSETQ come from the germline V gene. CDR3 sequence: CASSPTQGARTEAFF. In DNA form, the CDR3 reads TGCGCCAGCAGCCCAACACAGGGGGCACGCACTGAAGCTTTCTTT.

The CDR3 region is CASSGTGFSPLHF. The CDR3 DNA follows: TGCGCCAGCAGCGGGACAGGGTTTTCACCCCTCCACTTT. V gene TRBV5-1 combines with J gene TRBJ1-6, with 9 positions matching TRBD1. CDR1 and CDR2 (germline): SGHRS, YFSETQ. After removal of 4 bases from V and 9 bases from J, the junction contained 2 bases not matched to a gene. This CDR3 is built from 13 residues.

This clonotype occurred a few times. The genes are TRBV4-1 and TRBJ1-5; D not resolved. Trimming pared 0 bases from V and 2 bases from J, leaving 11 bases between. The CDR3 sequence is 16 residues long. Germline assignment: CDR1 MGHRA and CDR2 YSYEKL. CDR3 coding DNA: TGCGCCAGCAGCCAAGATGGAGGGCTTGGCAATCAGCCCCAGCATTTT. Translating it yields CASSQDGGLGNQPQHF.

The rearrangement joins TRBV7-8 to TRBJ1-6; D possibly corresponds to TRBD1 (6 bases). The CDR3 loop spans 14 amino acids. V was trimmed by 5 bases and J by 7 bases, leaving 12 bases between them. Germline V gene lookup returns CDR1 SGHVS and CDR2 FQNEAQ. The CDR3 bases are TGTGCCAGCAGCCCCACAGGGAGCAATTCACCCCTCCACTTT. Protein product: CASSPTGSNSPLHF.

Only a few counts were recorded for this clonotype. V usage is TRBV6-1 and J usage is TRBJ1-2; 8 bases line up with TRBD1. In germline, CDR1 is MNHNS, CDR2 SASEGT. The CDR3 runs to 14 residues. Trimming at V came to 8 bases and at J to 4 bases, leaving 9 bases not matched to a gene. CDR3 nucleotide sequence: TGTGCCAGCGCTAGGACAGGGAAAGGCTATGGCTACACCTTC. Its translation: CASARTGKGYGYTF.

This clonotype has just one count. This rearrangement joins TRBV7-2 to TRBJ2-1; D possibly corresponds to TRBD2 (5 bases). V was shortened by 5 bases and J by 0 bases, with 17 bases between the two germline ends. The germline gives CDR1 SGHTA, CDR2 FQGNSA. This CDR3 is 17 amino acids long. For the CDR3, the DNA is TGTGCCAGCAGCCCGGTTGGTCGGCGGGTCTCCTACAATGAGCAGTTCTTC. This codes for CASSPVGRRVSYNEQFF.

CDR3 amino acids: CASTVEDKSNEQFF. DNA for the CDR3: TGTGCCAGCACAGTAGAGGATAAATCCAATGAGCAGTTCTTC. The gene calls are TRBV2 and TRBJ2-1; D unresolved. V gave up 7 bases and J gave up 6 bases, with 16 bases separating them. Looked up from germline, CDR1 is SNHLY and CDR2 is FYNNEI. CDR3 length: 14 residues.

DNA of the CDR3: TGTGCCAGCAGCCATTCACGCGGGTCCGCTAGCACAGATACGCAGTATTTT. Translation: CASSHSRGSASTDTQYF. The V call is TRBV6-2 or TRBV6-3, the J call TRBJ2-3, with a possible D match to TRBD2 (5 bases). Trimming cost V 6 bases and J 0 bases, with 19 bases left between them. CDR3 length equals 17 residues. The germline V gene encodes CDR1 MNHEY and CDR2 SVGEGT.

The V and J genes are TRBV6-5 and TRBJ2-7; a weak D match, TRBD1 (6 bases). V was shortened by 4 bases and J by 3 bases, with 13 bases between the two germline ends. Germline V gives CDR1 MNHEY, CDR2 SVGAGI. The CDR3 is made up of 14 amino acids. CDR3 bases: TGTGCCAGCAGTTCAAGTAACAGGGACTACGAGCAGTACTTC. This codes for CASSSSNRDYEQYF.

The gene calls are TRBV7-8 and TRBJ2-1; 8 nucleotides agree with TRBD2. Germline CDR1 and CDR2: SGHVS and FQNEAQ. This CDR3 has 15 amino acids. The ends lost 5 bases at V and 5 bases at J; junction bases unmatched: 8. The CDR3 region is CASSQSGTRNNEQFF. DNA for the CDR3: TGTGCCAGCAGCCAGTCGGGGACTAGGAACAATGAGCAGTTCTTC.

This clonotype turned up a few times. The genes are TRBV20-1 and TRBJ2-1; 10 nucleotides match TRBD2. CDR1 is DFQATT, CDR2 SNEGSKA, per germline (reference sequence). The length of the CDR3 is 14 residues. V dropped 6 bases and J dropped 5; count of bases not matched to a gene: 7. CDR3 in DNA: TGCAGTGCCCCGAGCGGGAGGGTCCACAATGAGCAGTTCTTC. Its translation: CSAPSGRVHNEQFF.

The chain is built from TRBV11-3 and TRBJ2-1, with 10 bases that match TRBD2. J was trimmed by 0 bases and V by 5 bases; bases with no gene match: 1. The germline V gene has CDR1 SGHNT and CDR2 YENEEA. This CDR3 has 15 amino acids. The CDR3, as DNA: TGTGCCAGCAGCCCTAGCGGGAGCTCCTACAATGAGCAGTTCTTC. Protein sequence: CASSPSGSSYNEQFF.

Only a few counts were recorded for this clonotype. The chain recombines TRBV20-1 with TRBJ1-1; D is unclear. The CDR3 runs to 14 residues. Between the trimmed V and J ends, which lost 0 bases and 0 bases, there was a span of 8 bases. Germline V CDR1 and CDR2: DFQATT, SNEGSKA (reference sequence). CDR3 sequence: CSARDPRMNTEAFF. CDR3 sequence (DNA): TGCAGTGCTAGAGACCCTAGGATGAACACTGAAGCTTTCTTT.

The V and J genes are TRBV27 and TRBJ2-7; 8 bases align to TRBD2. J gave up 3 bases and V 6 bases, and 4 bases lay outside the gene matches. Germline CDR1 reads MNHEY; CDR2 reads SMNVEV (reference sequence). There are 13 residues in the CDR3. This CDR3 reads CASRDTSGYEQYF. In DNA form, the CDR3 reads TGTGCCAGCAGAGACACTAGCGGCTACGAGCAGTACTTC.

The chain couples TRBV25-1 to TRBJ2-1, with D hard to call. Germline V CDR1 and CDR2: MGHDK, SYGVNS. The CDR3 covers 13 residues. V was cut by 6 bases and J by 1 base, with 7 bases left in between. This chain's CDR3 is CASSGVSYNEQFF. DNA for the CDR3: TGTGCCAGCAGCGGAGTTTCCTACAATGAGCAGTTCTTC.